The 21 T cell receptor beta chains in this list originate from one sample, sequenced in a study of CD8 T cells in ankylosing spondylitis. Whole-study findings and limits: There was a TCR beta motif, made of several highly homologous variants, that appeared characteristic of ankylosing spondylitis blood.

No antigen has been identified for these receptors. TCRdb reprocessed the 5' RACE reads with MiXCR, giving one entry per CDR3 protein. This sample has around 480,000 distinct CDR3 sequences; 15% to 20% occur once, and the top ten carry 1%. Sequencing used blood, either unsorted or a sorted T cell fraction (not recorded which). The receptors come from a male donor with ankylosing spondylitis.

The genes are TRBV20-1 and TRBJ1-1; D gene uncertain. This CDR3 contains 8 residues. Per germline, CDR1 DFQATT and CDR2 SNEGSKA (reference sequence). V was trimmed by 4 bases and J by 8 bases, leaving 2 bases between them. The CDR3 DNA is TGCAGTGCTACGGAAGCTTTCTTT. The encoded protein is CSATEAFF.

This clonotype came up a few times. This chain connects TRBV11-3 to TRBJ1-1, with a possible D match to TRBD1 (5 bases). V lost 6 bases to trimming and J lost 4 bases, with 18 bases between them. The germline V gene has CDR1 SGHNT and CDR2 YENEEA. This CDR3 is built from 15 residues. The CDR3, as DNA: TGTGCCAGCAGTCAGCGGGGACCCGCGAGCACTGAAGCTTTCTTT. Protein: CASSQRGPASTEAFF. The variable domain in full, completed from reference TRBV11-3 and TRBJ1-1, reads EAGVVQSPRYKIIEKKQPVAFWCNPISGHNTLYWYLQNLGQGPELLIRYENEEAVDDSQLPKDRFSAERLKGVDSTLKIQPAELGDSAVYLCASSQRGPASTEAFFGQGTRLTVV.

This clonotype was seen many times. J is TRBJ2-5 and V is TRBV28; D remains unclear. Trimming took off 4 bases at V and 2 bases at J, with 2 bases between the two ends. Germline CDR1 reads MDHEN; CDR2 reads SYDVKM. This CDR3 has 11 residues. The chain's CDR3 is CASSWQETQYF. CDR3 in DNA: TGTGCCAGCAGTTGGCAAGAGACCCAGTACTTC.

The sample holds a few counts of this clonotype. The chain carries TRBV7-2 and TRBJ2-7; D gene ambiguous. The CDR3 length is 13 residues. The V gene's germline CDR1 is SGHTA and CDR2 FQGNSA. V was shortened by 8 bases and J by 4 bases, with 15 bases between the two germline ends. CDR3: CASSRTTFYEQYF. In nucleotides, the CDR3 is TGTGCCAGCTCCCGGACGACCTTTTACGAGCAGTACTTC.

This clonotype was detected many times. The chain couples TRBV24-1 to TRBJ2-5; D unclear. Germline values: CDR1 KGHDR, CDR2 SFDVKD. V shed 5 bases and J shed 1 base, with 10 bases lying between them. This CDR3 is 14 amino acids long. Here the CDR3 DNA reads TGTGCCACCAGTGCTGGCTCGGGCCAAGAGACCCAGTACTTC. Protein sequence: CATSAGSGQETQYF.

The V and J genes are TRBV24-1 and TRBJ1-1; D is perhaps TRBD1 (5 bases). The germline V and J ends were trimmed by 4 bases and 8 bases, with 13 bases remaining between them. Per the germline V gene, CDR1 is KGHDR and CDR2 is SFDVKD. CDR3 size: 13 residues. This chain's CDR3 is CATSERAGAEAFF. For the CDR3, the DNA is TGTGCCACCAGTGAACGCGCCGGGGCCGAAGCTTTCTTT.

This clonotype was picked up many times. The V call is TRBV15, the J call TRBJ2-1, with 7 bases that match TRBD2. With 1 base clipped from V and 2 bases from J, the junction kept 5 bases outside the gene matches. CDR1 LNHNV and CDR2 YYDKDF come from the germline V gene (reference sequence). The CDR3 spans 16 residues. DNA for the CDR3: TGTGCCACCAGCAGAGGTACTAGCGAGGCCTACAATGAGCAGTTCTTC. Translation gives CATSRGTSEAYNEQFF.

CDR3 sequence (DNA): TGTGCCAGCAGCCCCTGGACGAACACCGGGGAGCTGTTTTTT. It codes for CASSPWTNTGELFF. The chain employs TRBV11-2 and TRBJ2-2, with unresolved D. V was cut by 5 bases and J by 0 bases, with 7 bases left in between. Per the germline V gene, CDR1 is SGHAT and CDR2 is FQNNGV. This CDR3 has 14 amino acids.

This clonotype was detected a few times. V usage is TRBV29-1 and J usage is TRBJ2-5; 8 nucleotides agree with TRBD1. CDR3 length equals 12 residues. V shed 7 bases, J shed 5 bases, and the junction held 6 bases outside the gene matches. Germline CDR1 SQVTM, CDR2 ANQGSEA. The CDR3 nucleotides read TGCAGCGCCGCAGGGGGCGAGGAGACCCAGTACTTC. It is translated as CSAAGGEETQYF. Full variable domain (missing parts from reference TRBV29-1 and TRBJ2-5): SAVISQKPSRDICQRGTSLTIQCQVDSQVTMMFWYRQQPGQSLTLIATANQGSEATYESGFVIDKFPISRPNLTFSTLTVSNMSPEDSSIYLCSAAGGEETQYFGPGTRLLVL.

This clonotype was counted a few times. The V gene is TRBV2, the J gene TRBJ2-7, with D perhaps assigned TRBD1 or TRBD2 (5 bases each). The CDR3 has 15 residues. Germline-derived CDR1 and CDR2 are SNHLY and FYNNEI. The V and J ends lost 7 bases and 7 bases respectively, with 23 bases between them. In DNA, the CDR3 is TGTGCCAGCACACCTCAGGGTAGCCCAACGGGGGAGCAGTACTTC. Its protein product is CASTPQGSPTGEQYF.

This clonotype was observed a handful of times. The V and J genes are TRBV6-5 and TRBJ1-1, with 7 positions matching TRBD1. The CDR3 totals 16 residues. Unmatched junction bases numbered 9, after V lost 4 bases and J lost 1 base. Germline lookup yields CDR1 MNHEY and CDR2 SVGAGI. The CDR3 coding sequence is TGTGCCAGCAGTTGGCGGGGGGAGGGGGCGAACACTGAAGCTTTCTTT. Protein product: CASSWRGEGANTEAFF.

The chain's CDR3 is CASNPRAGAGGRNNEQFF. CDR3 in DNA: TGTGCCAGCAATCCCCGCGCGGGGGCGGGAGGACGGAACAATGAGCAGTTCTTC. The V call is TRBV12-3 or TRBV12-4, the J call TRBJ2-1, with 8 bases matching TRBD2. The V segment lost 7 bases and the J segment 5 bases; nucleotides outside the gene matches: 19. This CDR3 contains 18 residues.

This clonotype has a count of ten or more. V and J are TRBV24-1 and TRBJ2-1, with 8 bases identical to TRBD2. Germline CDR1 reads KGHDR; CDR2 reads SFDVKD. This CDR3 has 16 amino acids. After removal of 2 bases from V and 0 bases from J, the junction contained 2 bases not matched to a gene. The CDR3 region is CATSDSLADSYNEQFF. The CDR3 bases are TGTGCCACCAGTGATTCACTAGCGGACTCCTACAATGAGCAGTTCTTC.

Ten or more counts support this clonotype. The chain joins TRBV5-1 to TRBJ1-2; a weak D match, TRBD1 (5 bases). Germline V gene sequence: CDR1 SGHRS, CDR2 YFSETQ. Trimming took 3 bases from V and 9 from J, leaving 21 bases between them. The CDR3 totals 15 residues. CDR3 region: CASSYNLDRDSRYTF. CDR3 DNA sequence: TGCGCCAGCAGCTACAACCTCGACAGAGATAGTCGCTACACCTTC. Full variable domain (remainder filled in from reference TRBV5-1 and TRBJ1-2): KAGVTQTPRYLIKTRGQQVTLSCSPISGHRSVSWYQQTPGQGLQFLFEYFSETQRNKGNFPGRFSGRQFSNSRSEMNVSTLELGDSALYLCASSYNLDRDSRYTFGSGTRLTVV.

DNA for the CDR3: TGTGCCAGCCAGGGCCCCTTCCACGCGCCCAATCAGCCCCAGCATTTT. This translates into CASQGPFHAPNQPQHF. The chain has TRBV6-1 and TRBJ1-5; perhaps TRBD1 as D (5 bases). CDR3 length: 16 amino acids. V was trimmed by 8 bases and J by 3 bases, leaving 20 bases between them. In germline, CDR1 is MNHNS, CDR2 SASEGT.

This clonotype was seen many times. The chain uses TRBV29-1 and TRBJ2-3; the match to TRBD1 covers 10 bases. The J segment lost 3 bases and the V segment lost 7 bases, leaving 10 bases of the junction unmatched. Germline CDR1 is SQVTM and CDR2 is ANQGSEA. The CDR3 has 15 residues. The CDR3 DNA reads TGCAGCGCTTTCTCACCGGGACAGGGGACAGATACGCAGTATTTT. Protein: CSAFSPGQGTDTQYF.

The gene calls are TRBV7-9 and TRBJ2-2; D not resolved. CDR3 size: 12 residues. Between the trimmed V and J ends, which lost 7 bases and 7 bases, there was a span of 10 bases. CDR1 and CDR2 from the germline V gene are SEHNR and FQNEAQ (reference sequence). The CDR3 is CASKPRGGELFF. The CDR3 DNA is TGTGCCAGCAAACCTAGAGGCGGGGAGCTGTTTTTT.

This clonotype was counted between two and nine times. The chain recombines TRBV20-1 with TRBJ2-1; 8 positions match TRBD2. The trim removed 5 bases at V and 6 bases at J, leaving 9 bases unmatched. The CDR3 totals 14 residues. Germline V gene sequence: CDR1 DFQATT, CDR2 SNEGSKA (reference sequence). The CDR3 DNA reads TGCAGTGCTTCGGGACTAGAAGTCACCAATGAGCAGTTCTTC. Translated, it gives CSASGLEVTNEQFF.

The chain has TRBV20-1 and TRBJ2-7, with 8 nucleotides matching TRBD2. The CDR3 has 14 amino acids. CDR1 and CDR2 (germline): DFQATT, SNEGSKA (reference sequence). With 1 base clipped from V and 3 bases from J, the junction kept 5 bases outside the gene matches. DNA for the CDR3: TGCAGTGCTAGAGCCCCCAGCGGGAGCTACGAGCAGTACTTC. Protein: CSARAPSGSYEQYF.

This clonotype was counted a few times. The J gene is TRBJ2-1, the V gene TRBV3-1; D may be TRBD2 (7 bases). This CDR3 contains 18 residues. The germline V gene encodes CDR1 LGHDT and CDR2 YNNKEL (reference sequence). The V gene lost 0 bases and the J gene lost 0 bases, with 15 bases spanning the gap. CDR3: CASSQDRGGSSSYNEQFF. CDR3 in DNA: TGTGCCAGCAGCCAAGATAGGGGGGGCTCGAGCTCCTACAATGAGCAGTTCTTC.

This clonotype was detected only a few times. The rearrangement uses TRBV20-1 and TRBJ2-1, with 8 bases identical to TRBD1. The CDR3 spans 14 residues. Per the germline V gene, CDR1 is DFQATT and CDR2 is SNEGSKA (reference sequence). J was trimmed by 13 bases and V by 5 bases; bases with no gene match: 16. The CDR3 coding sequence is TGCAGTGCTCGTCAGGGGGCTCAAAGGACCTCACAGTTCTTC. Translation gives CSARQGAQRTSQFF.